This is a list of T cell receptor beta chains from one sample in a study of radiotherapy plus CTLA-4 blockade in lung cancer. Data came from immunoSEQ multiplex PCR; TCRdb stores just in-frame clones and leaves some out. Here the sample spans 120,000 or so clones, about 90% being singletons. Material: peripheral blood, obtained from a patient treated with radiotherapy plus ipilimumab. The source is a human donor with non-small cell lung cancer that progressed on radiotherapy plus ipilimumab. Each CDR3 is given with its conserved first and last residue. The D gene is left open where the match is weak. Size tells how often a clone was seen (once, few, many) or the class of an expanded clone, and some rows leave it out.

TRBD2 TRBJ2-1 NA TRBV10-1 CASGKTSLGEQFF TGCGCCAGCGGGAAGACTAGCTTGGGTGAGCAGTTCTTC
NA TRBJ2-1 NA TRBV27 CASSSLVWDEQFF TGTGCCAGCAGTTCTCTAGTTTGGGATGAGCAGTTCTTC
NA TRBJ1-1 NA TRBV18 CASSRAGGDLNTEAFF TGTGCCAGCTCCCGTGCGGGGGGAGACTTGAACACTGAAGCTTTCTTT
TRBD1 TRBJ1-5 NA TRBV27 CASSLKGAGQPQHF TGTGCCAGCAGTTTAAAGGGGGCAGGGCAGCCCCAGCATTTT
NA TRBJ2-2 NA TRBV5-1 CASSLGGVGELFF TGCGCCAGCAGCTTGGGAGGGGTCGGGGAGCTGTTTTTT
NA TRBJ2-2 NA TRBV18 CASSPLDSGPGELFF TGTGCCAGCTCACCACTAGACAGCGGCCCCGGGGAGCTGTTTTTT
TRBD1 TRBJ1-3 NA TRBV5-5 CASSQEDRAGNTIYF TGTGCCAGCAGCCAGGAAGACAGGGCTGGAAACACCATATATTTT
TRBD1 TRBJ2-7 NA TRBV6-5 CASTRQGLGEQYF TGTGCCAGCACCCGACAGGGTTTGGGCGAGCAGTACTTC
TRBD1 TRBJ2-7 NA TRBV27 CASSFRPFITGGDEQYF TGTGCCAGCAGTTTCCGGCCCTTCATAACAGGGGGAGACGAGCAGTACTTC
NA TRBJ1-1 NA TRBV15 CATSRVEQYTEAFF TGTGCCACCAGCAGAGTTGAACAGTACACTGAAGCTTTCTTT
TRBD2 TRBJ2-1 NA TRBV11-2 CASSLGGLASSYNEQFF TGTGCCAGCAGCTTAGGGGGACTAGCTAGCTCCTACAATGAGCAGTTCTTC
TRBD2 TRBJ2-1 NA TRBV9 CASSVEGLADYNEQFF TGTGCCAGCAGCGTAGAGGGACTAGCGGACTACAATGAGCAGTTCTTC
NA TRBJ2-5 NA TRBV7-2 CASSTTGRAYQETQYF TGTGCCAGCAGCACCACGGGACGGGCGTACCAAGAGACCCAGTACTTC
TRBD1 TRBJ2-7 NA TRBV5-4 CASSSPRASGQASYEQYF TGTGCCAGCAGCTCTCCTAGGGCTTCGGGACAGGCGTCCTACGAGCAGTACTTC
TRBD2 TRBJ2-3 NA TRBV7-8 CASSPSLAGVNTQYF TGTGCCAGCAGCCCCAGCCTAGCGGGAGTAAATACGCAGTATTTT
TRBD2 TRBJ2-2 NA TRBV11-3 CASSWGTSFPTGELFF TGTGCCAGCAGCTGGGGGACTAGTTTTCCGACCGGGGAGCTGTTTTTT
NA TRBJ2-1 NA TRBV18 CASSPEVASSYNEQFF TGTGCCAGCTCACCTGAGGTCGCTAGCTCCTACAATGAGCAGTTCTTC
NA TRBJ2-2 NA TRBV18 CASSQNEKSGELFF TGTGCCAGCTCCCAAAACGAGAAGAGCGGGGAGCTGTTTTTT
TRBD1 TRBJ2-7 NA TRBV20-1 CSAGQPYEQYF TGCAGTGCGGGACAGCCCTACGAGCAGTACTTC
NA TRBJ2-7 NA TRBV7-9 CASSLEVLGARYEQYF TGTGCCAGCAGCTTAGAGGTGTTGGGGGCGCGGTACGAGCAGTACTTC
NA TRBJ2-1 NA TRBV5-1 CASSSTVINNEQFF TGCGCCAGCAGCAGTACAGTAATCAATAATGAGCAGTTCTTC
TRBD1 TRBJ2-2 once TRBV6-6 CASSSGTGLLGELFF TGTGCCAGCAGCTCCGGGACAGGACTTTTGGGGGAGCTGTTTTTT
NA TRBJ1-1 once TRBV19 CASSTYGGGRTEAFF TGTGCCAGTAGTACCTACGGGGGGGGTCGCACTGAAGCTTTCTTT
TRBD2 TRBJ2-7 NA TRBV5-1 CASSLGAAGGYEQYF TGCGCCAGCAGCTTGGGCGCGGCGGGAGGATACGAGCAGTACTTC
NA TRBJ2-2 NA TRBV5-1 CASSLTGLNTGELFF TGCGCCAGCAGCTTGACCGGACTCAACACCGGGGAGCTGTTTTTT
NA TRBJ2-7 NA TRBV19 CASSTQRTVSSYEQYF TGTGCCAGTAGTACCCAAAGGACGGTGAGCTCCTACGAGCAGTACTTC
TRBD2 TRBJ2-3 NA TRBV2 CASSEEGLAGVGDTQYF TGTGCCAGCAGTGAAGAGGGCCTAGCGGGAGTAGGAGATACGCAGTATTTT
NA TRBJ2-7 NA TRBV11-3 CASSPSPGNYEQYF TGTGCCAGCAGCCCATCCCCCGGGAACTACGAGCAGTACTTC
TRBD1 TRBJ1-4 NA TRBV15 CATGGGLGEKLFF TGTGCCACAGGAGGGGGCCTAGGGGAAAAACTGTTTTTT
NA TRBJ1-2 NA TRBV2 CASRLRGIESYGYTF TGTGCCAGCAGGTTGAGGGGGATAGAGTCCTATGGCTACACCTTC
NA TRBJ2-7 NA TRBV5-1 CASSNEVYEQYF TGCGCCAGCAGCAACGAGGTCTACGAGCAGTACTTC
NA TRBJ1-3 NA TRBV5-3 CARSRTRLNSGNTIYF TGTGCCAGAAGCAGAACCAGGCTCAACTCTGGAAACACCATATATTTT
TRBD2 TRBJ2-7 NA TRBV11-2 CASSQGTSAAEQYF TGTGCCAGCAGCCAAGGGACTAGCGCGGCCGAGCAGTACTTC
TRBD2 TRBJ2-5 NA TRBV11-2 CASSLGTSGSQETQYF TGTGCCAGCAGCTTAGGGACTAGCGGGAGCCAAGAGACCCAGTACTTC
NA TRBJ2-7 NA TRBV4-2 CASSQDLGSSYEQYF TGTGCCAGCAGCCAAGATTTGGGGAGCTCCTACGAGCAGTACTTC
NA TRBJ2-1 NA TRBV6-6 CASRDLTASSYNEQFF TGTGCCAGCAGGGACCTGACAGCCAGCTCCTACAATGAGCAGTTCTTC
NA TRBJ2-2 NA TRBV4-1 CASSTRSSNTGELFF TGCGCCAGCAGCACTCGTTCATCGAACACCGGGGAGCTGTTTTTT
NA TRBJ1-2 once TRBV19 CASSSRSYGYTF TGTGCCAGTAGTTCCCGGTCCTATGGCTACACCTTC
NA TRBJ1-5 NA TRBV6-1 CASSAAVTGSNQPQHF TGTGCCAGCAGTGCGGCGGTAACAGGGAGCAATCAGCCCCAGCATTTT
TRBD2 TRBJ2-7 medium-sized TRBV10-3 CAIGTSLSYEQYF TGTGCCATCGGGACTAGCCTCTCCTACGAGCAGTACTTC
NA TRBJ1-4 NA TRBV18 CASSLKGEKLFF TGTGCCAGCTCACTCAAGGGTGAAAAACTGTTTTTT
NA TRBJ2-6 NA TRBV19 CASSTSSSGANVLTF TGTGCCAGTAGTACCAGTAGCTCTGGGGCCAACGTCCTGACTTTC
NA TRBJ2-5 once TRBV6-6 CASSPTGLQETQYF TGTGCCAGCAGCCCTACAGGGTTGCAGGAGACCCAGTACTTC
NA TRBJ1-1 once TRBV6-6 CASTGITEAFF TGTGCCAGTACCGGGATCACTGAAGCTTTCTTT
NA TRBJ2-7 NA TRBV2 CASSPGVGYEQYF TGTGCCAGCAGCCCAGGGGTTGGTTACGAGCAGTACTTC
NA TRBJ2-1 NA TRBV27 CASTPRQTYNEQFF TGTGCCAGCACCCCCCGCCAAACTTACAATGAGCAGTTCTTC
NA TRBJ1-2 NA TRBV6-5 CASSRALPGYGYTF TGTGCCAGCAGCCGGGCCCTACCTGGGTATGGCTACACCTTC
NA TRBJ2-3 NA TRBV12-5 CASVQLVSTDTQYF TGTGCTAGTGTTCAGCTAGTCAGCACAGATACGCAGTATTTT
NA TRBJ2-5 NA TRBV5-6 CASTLPLLETQYF TGTGCCAGCACCCTGCCCCTCCTGGAGACCCAGTACTTC
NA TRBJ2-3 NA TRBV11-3 CASSPGPLDTQYF TGTGCCAGCAGCCCCGGGCCCCTTGATACGCAGTATTTT
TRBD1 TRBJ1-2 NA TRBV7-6 CASRPRTGSGDGYTF TGTGCCAGCAGACCGAGGACAGGGAGCGGGGATGGCTACACCTTC